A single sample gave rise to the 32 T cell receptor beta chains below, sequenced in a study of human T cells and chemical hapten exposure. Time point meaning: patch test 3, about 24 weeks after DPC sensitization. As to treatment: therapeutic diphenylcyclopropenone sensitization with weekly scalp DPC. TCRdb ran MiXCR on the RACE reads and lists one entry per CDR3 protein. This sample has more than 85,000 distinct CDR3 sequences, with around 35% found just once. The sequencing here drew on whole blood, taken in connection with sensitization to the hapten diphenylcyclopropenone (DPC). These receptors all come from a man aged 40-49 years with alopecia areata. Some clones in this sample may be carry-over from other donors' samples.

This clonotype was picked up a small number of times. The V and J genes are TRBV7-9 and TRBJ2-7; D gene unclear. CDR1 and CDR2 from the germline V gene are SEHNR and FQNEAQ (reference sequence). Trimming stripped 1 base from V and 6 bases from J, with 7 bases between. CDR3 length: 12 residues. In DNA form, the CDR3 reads TGTGCCAGCAGCTTAGGCGGAACCGAGCAGTACGTC. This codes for CASSLGGTEQYV.

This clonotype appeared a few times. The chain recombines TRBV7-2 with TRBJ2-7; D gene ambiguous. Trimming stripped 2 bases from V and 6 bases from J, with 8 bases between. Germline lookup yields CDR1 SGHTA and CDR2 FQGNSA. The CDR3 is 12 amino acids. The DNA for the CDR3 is TGTGCCAGCAGCTTACGCCCGGGCGAGCAGTACTTC. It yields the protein CASSLRPGEQYF.

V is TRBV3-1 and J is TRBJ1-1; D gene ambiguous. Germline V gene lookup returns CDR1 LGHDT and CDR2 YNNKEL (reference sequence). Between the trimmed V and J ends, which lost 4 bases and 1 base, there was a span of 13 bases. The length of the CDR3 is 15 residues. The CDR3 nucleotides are TGTGCCAGCAGCCGAGGCTGGGTAAAGAACACTGAAGCTTTCTTT. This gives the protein CASSRGWVKNTEAFF.

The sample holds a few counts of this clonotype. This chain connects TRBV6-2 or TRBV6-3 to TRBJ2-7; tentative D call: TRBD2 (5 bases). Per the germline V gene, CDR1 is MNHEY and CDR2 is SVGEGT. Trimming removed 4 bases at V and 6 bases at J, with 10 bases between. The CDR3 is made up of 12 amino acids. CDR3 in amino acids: CASSLEGFEQYV. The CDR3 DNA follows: TGTGCCAGCAGTTTAGAGGGATTCGAGCAGTACGTC.

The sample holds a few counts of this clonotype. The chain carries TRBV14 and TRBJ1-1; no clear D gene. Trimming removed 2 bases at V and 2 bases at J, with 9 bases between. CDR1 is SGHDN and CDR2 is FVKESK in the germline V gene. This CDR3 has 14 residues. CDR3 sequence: CASSQTGANTEAFF. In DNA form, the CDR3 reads TGTGCCAGCAGCCAAACGGGCGCAAACACTGAAGCTTTCTTT.

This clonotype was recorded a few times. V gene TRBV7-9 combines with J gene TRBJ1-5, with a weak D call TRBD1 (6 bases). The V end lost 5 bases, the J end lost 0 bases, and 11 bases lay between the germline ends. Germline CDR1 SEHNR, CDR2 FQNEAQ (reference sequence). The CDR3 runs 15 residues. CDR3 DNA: TGTGCCAGCAGCCCGACAGGAGATAGCAATCAGCCCCAGCATTTT. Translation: CASSPTGDSNQPQHF.

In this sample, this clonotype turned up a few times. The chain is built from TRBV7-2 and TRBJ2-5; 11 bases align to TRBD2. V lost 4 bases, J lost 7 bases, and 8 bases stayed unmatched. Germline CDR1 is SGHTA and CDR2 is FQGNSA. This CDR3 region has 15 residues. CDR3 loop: CASSSGASGGLTQYF. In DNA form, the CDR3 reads TGTGCCAGCAGCTCCGGGGCTAGCGGGGGGCTGACCCAGTACTTC.

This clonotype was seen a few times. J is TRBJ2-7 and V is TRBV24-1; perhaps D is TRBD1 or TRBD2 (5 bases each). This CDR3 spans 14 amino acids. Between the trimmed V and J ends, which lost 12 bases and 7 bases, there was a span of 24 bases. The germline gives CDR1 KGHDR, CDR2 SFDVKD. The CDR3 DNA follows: TGTGCCCCGGTTAGCTCCTTCCTGAGGGGAGAGCAGTACGTC. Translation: CAPVSSFLRGEQYV.

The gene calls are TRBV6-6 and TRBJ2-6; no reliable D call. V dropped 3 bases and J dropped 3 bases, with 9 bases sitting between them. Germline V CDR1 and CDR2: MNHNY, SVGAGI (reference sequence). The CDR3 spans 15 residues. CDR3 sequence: CASSYGISGANVLTF. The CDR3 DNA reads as TGTGCCAGCAGTTATGGGATAAGTGGGGCCAACGTCCTGACTTTC.

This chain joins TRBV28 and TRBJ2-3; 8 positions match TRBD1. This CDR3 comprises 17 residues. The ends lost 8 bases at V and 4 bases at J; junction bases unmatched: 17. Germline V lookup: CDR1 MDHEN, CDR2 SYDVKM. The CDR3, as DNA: TGTGCCAGCGTACCGGGCGGGGCAGGGGGCTTGGCAGATACGCAGTATTTT. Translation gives CASVPGGAGGLADTQYF.

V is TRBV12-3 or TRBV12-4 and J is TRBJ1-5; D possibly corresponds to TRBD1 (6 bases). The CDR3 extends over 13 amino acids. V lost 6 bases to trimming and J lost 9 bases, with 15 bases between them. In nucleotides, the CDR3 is TGTGCCAGCAGCGGGGGGGGCCCTGGGCCCCAGCATTTT. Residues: CASSGGGPGPQHF.

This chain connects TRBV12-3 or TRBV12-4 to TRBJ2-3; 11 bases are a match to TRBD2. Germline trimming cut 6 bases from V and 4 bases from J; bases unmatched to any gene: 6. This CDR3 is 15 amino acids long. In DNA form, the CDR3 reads TGTGCCAGCAGCTACCCTAGCGGGAGGTCAGATACGCAGTATTTT. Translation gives CASSYPSGRSDTQYF.

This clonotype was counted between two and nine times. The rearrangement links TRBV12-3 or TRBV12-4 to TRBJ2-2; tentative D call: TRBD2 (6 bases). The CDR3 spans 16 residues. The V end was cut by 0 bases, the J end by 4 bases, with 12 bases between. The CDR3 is CASSLAWDWPTGELFF. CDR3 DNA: TGTGCCAGCAGTTTAGCGTGGGACTGGCCCACCGGGGAGCTGTTTTTT.

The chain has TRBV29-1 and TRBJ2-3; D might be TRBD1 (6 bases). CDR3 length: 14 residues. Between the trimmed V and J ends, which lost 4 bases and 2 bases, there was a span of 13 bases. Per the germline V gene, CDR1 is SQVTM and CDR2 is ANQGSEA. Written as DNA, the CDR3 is TGCAGCGTTGGTGACAGGCTCAACACAGATACGCAGTATTTT. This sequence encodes CSVGDRLNTDTQYF.

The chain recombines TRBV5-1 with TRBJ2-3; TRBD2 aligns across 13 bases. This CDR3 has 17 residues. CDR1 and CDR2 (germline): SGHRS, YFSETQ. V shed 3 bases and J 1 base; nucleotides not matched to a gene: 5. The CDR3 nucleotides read TGCGCCAGCAGCTCGTGGACTAGCGGGAGCCGCACAGATACGCAGTATTTT. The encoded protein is CASSSWTSGSRTDTQYF.

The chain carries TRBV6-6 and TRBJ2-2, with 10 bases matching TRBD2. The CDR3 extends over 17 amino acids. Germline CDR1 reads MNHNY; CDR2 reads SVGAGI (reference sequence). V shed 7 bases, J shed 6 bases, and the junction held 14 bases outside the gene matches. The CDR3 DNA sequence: TGTGCCAGCATTACGAACTTCCAAGCGGGAGGGCCCGGGGAGCTGTTTTTT. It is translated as CASITNFQAGGPGELFF.

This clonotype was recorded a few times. The CDR3 DNA reads TGCAGTGCTAGAGATCCTTTAAAGGCGGGGTGGTACTTC. Residues: CSARDPLKAGWYF. This chain joins TRBV20-1 and TRBJ2-5; D may be TRBD2 (6 bases). The CDR3 has 13 amino acids. Deletions cut 0 bases from V and 13 bases from J, with 18 bases between. Per germline, CDR1 DFQATT and CDR2 SNEGSKA (reference sequence).

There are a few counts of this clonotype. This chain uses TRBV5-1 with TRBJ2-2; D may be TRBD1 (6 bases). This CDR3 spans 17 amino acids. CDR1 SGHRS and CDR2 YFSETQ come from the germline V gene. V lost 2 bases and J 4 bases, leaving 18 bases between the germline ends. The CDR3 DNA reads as TGCGCCAGCAGCTTAAATGGGCCGGGACATCGCACCGGGGAGCTGTTTTTT. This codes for CASSLNGPGHRTGELFF.

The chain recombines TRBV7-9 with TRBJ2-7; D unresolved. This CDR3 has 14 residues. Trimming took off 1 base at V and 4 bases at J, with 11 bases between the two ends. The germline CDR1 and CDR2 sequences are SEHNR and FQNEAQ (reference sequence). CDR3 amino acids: CASSLEAEIYEQYF. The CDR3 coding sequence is TGTGCCAGCAGCTTAGAGGCAGAAATATACGAGCAGTACTTC.

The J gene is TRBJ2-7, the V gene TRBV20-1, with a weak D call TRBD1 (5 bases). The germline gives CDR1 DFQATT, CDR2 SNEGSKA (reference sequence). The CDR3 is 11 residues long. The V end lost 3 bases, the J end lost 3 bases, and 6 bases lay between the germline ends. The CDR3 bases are TGCAGTGCTAGCCAGGGCTACGAGCAGTACGTC. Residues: CSASQGYEQYV.

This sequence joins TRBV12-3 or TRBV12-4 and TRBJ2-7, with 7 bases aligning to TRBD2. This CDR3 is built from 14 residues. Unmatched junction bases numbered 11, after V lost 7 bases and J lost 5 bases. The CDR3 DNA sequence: TGTGCCAGCACCATAGGCGGGGGTTGGAACGAGCAGTACTTC. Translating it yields CASTIGGGWNEQYF.

CDR3 residues: CSAAQGFHQPQHF. The CDR3 DNA follows: TGCAGTGCTGCCCAGGGATTTCATCAGCCCCAGCATTTT. This chain links TRBV20-1 with TRBJ1-5; D possibly corresponds to TRBD1 (5 bases). The CDR3 has 13 amino acids. Trimming took off 5 bases at V and 5 bases at J, with 13 bases between the two ends. Germline V gene sequence: CDR1 DFQATT, CDR2 SNEGSKA (reference sequence).

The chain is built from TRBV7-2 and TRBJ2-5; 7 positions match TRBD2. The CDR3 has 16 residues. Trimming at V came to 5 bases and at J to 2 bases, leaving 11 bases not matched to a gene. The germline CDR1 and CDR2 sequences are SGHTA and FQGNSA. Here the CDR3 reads CASSHAPGAGQETQYF. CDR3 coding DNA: TGTGCCAGCAGCCACGCCCCGGGAGCGGGACAAGAGACCCAGTACTTC.

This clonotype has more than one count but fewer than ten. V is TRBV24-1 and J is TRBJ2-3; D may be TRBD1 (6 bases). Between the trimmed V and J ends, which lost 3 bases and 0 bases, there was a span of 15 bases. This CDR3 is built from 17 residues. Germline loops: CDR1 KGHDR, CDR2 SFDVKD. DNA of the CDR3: TGTGCCACCAGTGATACCCCCGGACAGCCTAGCACAGATACGCAGTATTTT. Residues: CATSDTPGQPSTDTQYF.

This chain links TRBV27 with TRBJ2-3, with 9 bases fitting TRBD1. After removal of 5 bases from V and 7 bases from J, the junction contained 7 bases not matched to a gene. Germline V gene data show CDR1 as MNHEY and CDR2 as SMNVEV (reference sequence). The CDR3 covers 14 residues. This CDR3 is CASSRTGAWNTQYF. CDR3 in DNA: TGTGCCAGCAGTCGGACAGGGGCCTGGAATACGCAGTATTTT.

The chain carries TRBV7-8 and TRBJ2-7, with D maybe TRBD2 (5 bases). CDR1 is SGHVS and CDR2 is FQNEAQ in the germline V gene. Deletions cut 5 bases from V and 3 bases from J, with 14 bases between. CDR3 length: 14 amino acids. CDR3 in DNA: TGTGCCAGCAGCATCACGACGGGAATCTACGAGCAGTACGTC. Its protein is CASSITTGIYEQYV.

CDR3 residues: CSVEDRDYGYTF. DNA for the CDR3: TGCAGCGTTGAAGATCGTGACTATGGCTACACCTTC. The chain carries TRBV29-1 and TRBJ1-2; D gene uncertain. Germline CDR1 reads SQVTM; CDR2 reads ANQGSEA. This CDR3 spans 12 amino acids. Trimming stripped 0 bases from V and 3 bases from J, with 5 bases between.

CDR3 sequence: CASSLAGTTSTDTQYF. The CDR3 region has the DNA TGCGCCAGCAGCTTGGCCGGGACTACTAGCACAGATACGCAGTATTTT. The V gene is TRBV5-1, the J gene TRBJ2-3; 7 bases agree with TRBD2. V was pared by 0 bases and J by 0 bases, with 4 bases of the junction left unmatched. Germline assignment: CDR1 SGHRS and CDR2 YFSETQ. The CDR3 covers 16 residues.

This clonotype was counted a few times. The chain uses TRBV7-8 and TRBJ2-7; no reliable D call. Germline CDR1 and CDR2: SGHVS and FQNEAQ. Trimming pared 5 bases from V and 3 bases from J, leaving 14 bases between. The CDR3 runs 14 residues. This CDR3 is CASSPTAVGYEQYV. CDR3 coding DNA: TGTGCCAGCAGCCCTACGGCGGTAGGCTACGAGCAGTACGTC.

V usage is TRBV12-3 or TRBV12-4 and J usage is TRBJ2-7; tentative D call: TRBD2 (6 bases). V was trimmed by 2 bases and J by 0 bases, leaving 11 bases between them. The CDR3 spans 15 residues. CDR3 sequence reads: CASSLSAGSSYEQYV. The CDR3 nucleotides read TGTGCCAGCAGTTTAAGCGCGGGGAGCTCCTACGAGCAGTACGTC.

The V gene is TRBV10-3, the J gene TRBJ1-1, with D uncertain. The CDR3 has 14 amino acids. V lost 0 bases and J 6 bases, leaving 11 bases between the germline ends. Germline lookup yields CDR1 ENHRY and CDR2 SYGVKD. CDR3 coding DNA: TGTGCCATCAGTGAGTCGAAAGGGAGGGCTGAAGCTTTCTTT. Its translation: CAISESKGRAEAFF.

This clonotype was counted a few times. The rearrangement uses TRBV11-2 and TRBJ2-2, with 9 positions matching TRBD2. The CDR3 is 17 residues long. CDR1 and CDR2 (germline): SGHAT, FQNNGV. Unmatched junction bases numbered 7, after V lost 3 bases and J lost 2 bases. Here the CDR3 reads CASSFHGLAKNTGELFF. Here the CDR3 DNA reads TGTGCCAGCAGCTTCCACGGACTAGCGAAAAACACCGGGGAGCTGTTTTTT.